These 9 T cell receptor beta chains share one sample of origin, sequenced in a study of regulatory T cells in long-lasting Graves disease. CDR3-region Arm-PCR and iRepertoire HTBI primers produced the TCR beta libraries. One entry per CDR3 protein, called by TCRdb with MiXCR from the multiplex PCR reads. In the table there are around 400,000 distinct CDR3 sequences, around a sixth of which are singletons. Indicated time point: newly diagnosed GD, antithyroid drugs for less than 3 months. From RNA extracted from PBMCs, the TCR library was made. The input for sequencing was peripheral blood mononuclear cells (PBMCs), taken at new diagnosis, from a patient treated with antithyroid drugs. The source of these receptors is a female donor with Graves disease.

This clonotype was seen a few times. DNA of the CDR3: TGTGCCAGCAGCCCCGGGATGAGGGGTCGGTCCGGGGAGCTGTTTTTT. Translating gives CASSPGMRGRSGELFF. The chain combines TRBV27 with TRBJ2-2; D may be TRBD1 or TRBD2 (5 bases each). V lost 6 bases and J 6 bases, leaving 20 bases between the germline ends. The CDR3 runs 16 residues. Germline V lookup: CDR1 MNHEY, CDR2 SMNVEV (reference sequence).

This clonotype was recorded at least ten times. This sequence joins TRBV6-1 and TRBJ2-2; D is unclear. This CDR3 spans 11 amino acids. V lost 5 bases and J lost 6, with 4 bases in between. Per germline, CDR1 MNHNS and CDR2 SASEGT. CDR3 amino acids: CASSRAGELFF. The CDR3 DNA is TGTGCCAGCAGTAGGGCCGGGGAGCTGTTTTTT.

This clonotype was seen a handful of times. An end of the junction differs from the germline gene, which may be a read error. The chain couples TRBV29-1 to TRBJ1-2, with TRBD1 as a possible D gene (5 bases). There are 8 residues in the CDR3. Looked up from germline, CDR1 is SQVTM and CDR2 is ANQGSEA. The CDR3 sequence is CSSGADGF. The CDR3 nucleotides are TGCAGCTCCGGGGCGGACGGATTC.

This clonotype appeared many times. The CDR3 DNA is TGTGCCAGCAGCGTAGGAACCGACTCTGGAAACACCATATATTTT. Amino acids: CASSVGTDSGNTIYF. The rearrangement joins TRBV9 to TRBJ1-3; D ambiguous. This CDR3 is 15 amino acids long. Trimming stripped 0 bases from V and 0 bases from J, with 7 bases between. Germline-derived CDR1 and CDR2 are SGDLS and YYNGEE.

This clonotype was seen at least ten times. The chain couples TRBV28 to TRBJ2-7; a possible D gene is TRBD1 (6 bases). CDR1 is MDHEN, CDR2 SYDVKM, per germline. The V gene lost 5 bases and the J gene lost 3 bases, with 23 bases spanning the gap. This CDR3 has 17 residues. In DNA form, the CDR3 reads TGTGCCAGCAGTCGACCCGCTCCCGGGACAAACTTCTACGAGCAGTACTTC. Residues: CASSRPAPGTNFYEQYF.

This clonotype was seen many times. The chain couples TRBV12-3 or TRBV12-4 to TRBJ2-5, with D uncertain. Trimming removed 0 bases from V and 1 base from J, with 21 bases in between. This CDR3 contains 19 residues. The chain's CDR3 is CASSLAYSDTENSQETQYF. CDR3 bases: TGTGCCAGCAGTTTAGCGTATTCTGACACAGAGAATTCCCAAGAGACCCAGTACTTC.

This clonotype was recorded many times. This chain links TRBV30 with TRBJ1-1; D remains ambiguous. Germline CDR1 GTSNPN, CDR2 SVGIG (reference sequence). The ends were cut back, 1 base at V and 0 bases at J, with 6 bases in the middle. CDR3 length: 13 residues. CDR3 sequence: CAWSGKLNTEAFF. The CDR3 bases are TGTGCCTGGAGTGGTAAGCTGAACACTGAAGCTTTCTTT.

This clonotype was found many times. This chain connects TRBV12-3 or TRBV12-4 to TRBJ1-4; D gene ambiguous. Trimming cost V 5 bases and J 2 bases, with 12 bases left between them. CDR3 length equals 15 residues. As DNA, the CDR3 is TGTGCCAGCAGTCCCGACCCGGGCACTAATGAAAAACTGTTTTTT. Its protein product is CASSPDPGTNEKLFF.

The CDR3, as DNA: TGTGCCACCGGGAGGGCCGTAGATAGCAATCAGCCCCAGCATTTT. It is translated as CATGRAVDSNQPQHF. This chain connects TRBV19 to TRBJ1-5, with unresolved D. Trimming took 10 bases from V and 0 from J, leaving 16 bases between them. This CDR3 spans 15 amino acids. The germline gives CDR1 LNHDA, CDR2 SQIVND (reference sequence).